The rows below give T cell receptor beta chains drawn from one sample of a study of blood T cell repertoires in COVID-19. Assay used: immunoSEQ multiplex PCR; TCRdb lists only in-frame clones, some missing. The sample includes about 89,000 clones, about four fifths seen only once; the top ten take 6.3%. Sequencing was performed on peripheral blood. These receptors were taken from a man in his 70s with COVID-19, enrolled during active disease. Each CDR3 is given with its conserved first and last residue. The D gene is left open where the match is weak. Clone sizes are given selectively: once, few, many, or a class where the clone is expanded.

d_call	clone_size	v_call	j_call	cdr3_nt	cdr3_aa
.	once	TRBV21-1	TRBJ2-7	TGTGCCAGCAGCATAGTAGACAGCTCCTACGAGCAGTACTTC	CASSIVDSSYEQYF
TRBD1	.	TRBV23-1	TRBJ1-5	TGCGCCAGCAGCCCTCAGCTCACCGGGACAGGTTCGTCATTGGAGCCCCAGCATTTT	CASSPQLTGTGSSLEPQHF
TRBD1	.	TRBV9	TRBJ2-7	TGTGCCAGCAGCGTAGGAGGGGGCGATCTCTACGAGCAGTACTTC	CASSVGGGDLYEQYF
.	many	TRBV29-1	TRBJ1-2	TGCAGCGCCGTGTCGGGACAAGGAACCTATGGCTACACCTTC	CSAVSGQGTYGYTF
TRBD1	.	TRBV28	TRBJ1-1	TGTGCCAGCAGCAATCAGGGGGCCTACACTGAAGCTTTCTTT	CASSNQGAYTEAFF
TRBD1	.	TRBV7-9	TRBJ1-3	TGTGCCAGCAGCTTAGTTTATGACAGGGCTGGAAACACCATATATTTT	CASSLVYDRAGNTIYF
.	.	TRBV19	TRBJ2-1	TGTGCCAGTAGTATTCTAGCGACCTACAATGAGCAGTTCTTC	CASSILATYNEQFF
TRBD1	.	TRBV2	TRBJ2-7	TGTGCCAGGGCAAAAGAGGGGACAGGGACCTACGAGCAGTACTTC	CARAKEGTGTYEQYF
.	.	TRBV13	TRBJ2-7	TGTGCCAGCAGCTTAGGGCGGGGTTACGAGCAGTACTTC	CASSLGRGYEQYF
.	once	TRBV6-2/TRBV6-3	TRBJ2-5	TGTGCCAGCAGTTACTATAGATCCGAGACCCAGTACTTC	CASSYYRSETQYF
.	.	TRBV9	TRBJ2-5	TGTGCCAGCAGCGTAGGAGAGACTGATCAGTACTTC	CASSVGETDQYF
.	few	TRBV29-1	TRBJ1-1	TGCAGCGTTGAAGACATGAACACTGAAGCTTTCTTT	CSVEDMNTEAFF
TRBD1	.	TRBV4-2	TRBJ1-6	TGTGCCAGCAGCCTCGGCCGCGACAGGGTTTCACCCCTCCACTTT	CASSLGRDRVSPLHF
TRBD2	.	TRBV10-3	TRBJ2-1	TGTGCCATCAGTGAGACTAGCGGGTACAATGAGCAGTTCTTC	CAISETSGYNEQFF
.	.	TRBV6-2/TRBV6-3	TRBJ2-7	TGTGCCAGCAGTTTCGACCGAGGGGGCTCCTACGAGCAGTACTTC	CASSFDRGGSYEQYF
.	.	TRBV23-1	TRBJ1-4	TGCGCCAGCAGTCAATTGACAGAAACAAATGAAAAACTGTTTTTT	CASSQLTETNEKLFF
TRBD1	.	TRBV28	TRBJ2-7	TGTGCCAGCACCCCAGGCGCTCGGACAGGCGAGCAGTACTTC	CASTPGARTGEQYF
TRBD2	.	TRBV11-3	TRBJ2-3	TGTGCCAGCAGCCCCGGACTAGCGGGAAGCACAGATACGCAGTATTTT	CASSPGLAGSTDTQYF
.	.	TRBV28	TRBJ1-5	TGTGCCAGCAGTTTATTTGTCTGGACAGATAGCAATCAGCCCCAGCATTTT	CASSLFVWTDSNQPQHF
TRBD2	.	TRBV7-9	TRBJ2-7	TGTGCCAGCAGCTTAGGAAGTAGCGGGGTATATCTTGAGTACTTC	CASSLGSSGVYLEYF
.	.	TRBV29-1	TRBJ1-1	TGCAGCGTTGAGAAAAATCAGGGCACTGAAGCTTTCTTT	CSVEKNQGTEAFF
TRBD1	few	TRBV7-2	TRBJ2-7	TGTGCCAGCAGCTTATCCTCAGGGGGCCTACACGAGCAGTACTTC	CASSLSSGGLHEQYF
TRBD2	.	TRBV7-8	TRBJ2-5	TGTGCCAGCAGCCAATTACTAGCGGCCCACCGCGAGACCCAGTACTTC	CASSQLLAAHRETQYF